What follows describes a single T cell receptor beta chain. The sample belongs to a study of blood T cell repertoires in COVID-19. Study information: The United States, Italy and Spain supplied acute and convalescent COVID-19 samples.

The table came from immunoSEQ multiplex PCR; TCRdb's copy has only in-frame clones and leaves some out. The sample lists around 100,000 clones; more than 75% were seen once. This receptor was taken from a human donor in a cohort sampled during active COVID-19. Sequenced input: peripheral blood.

The CDR3 DNA reads TGTGCCAGCAGCTGGGGCCCCCCAGGGACAGATACGCAGTATTTT. This codes for CASSWGPPGTDTQYF. This sequence joins TRBV5-5 and TRBJ2-3; tentatively, D is TRBD1 (5 bases). This CDR3 contains 15 residues. Germline V lookup: CDR1 SGHKS, CDR2 YYEKEE (reference sequence). V dropped 3 bases and J dropped 3 bases, with 14 bases sitting between them.